Listed here are 28 T cell receptor beta chains from one sample, sequenced in a study of molecular identifiers for immune sequencing clone quantification (dated by TCRdb to the late 2010s). The library was built by means of PCR. The instrument was an Illumina HiSeq 4000. The public reads were run again by TCRdb, first through fastp at Q25 and then through MiXCR, and only productive beta chains were kept. Here each entry gathers all rows of one CDR3 protein and keeps the most common genes and DNA. Recorded for this sample are just under 650,000 distinct CDR3 sequences; about 20% of them occurred a single time. The leading ten clones occupy roughly 0.83% of the sample. Specimen: naive CD8+ T cells from blood, with Jurkat cell RNA spiked in. The cell subset or site tag for this specimen amounts to: FACS-sorted CD8+CD4-CCR7+CD45RA+ naive T cells. These receptors all come from a human donor in good health. Some libraries in this study had Jurkat cell RNA spiked in.

The count of this clonotype is one. This sequence may be a read error, since a much larger clone differs from it by one base. The rearrangement uses TRBV19 and TRBJ2-3, with TRBD1 matching 8 bases. The CDR3 sequence is 15 residues long. Germline CDR1 LNHDA, CDR2 SQIVND (reference sequence). CDR3 DNA sequence: TGTGCCAGAAGTATTTGGGCAGGGGGCTCAGATACGCAGTATTTT. This codes for CARSIWAGGSDTQYF.

This clonotype has a count of ten or more. The chain joins TRBV11-1 to TRBJ2-3; D uncertain. CDR3 size: 14 residues. Germline loops: CDR1 SGHAT, CDR2 FQDESV (reference sequence). The V gene lost 1 base and the J gene lost 2 bases, with 7 bases spanning the gap. The CDR3 sequence is CASSLEDATDTQYF. Written as DNA, the CDR3 is TGTGCCAGCAGCTTAGAGGACGCCACAGATACGCAGTATTTT.

The rearrangement uses TRBV5-1 and TRBJ2-3; D possibly corresponds to TRBD2 (5 bases). The V end was cut by 0 bases, the J end by 1 base, with 18 bases between. CDR3 length equals 18 residues. CDR1 and CDR2 (germline): SGHRS, YFSETQ. The CDR3 reads CASSLAGEPMRGTDTQYF. Here the CDR3 DNA reads TGCGCCAGCAGCTTGGCCGGAGAGCCGATGCGGGGCACAGATACGCAGTATTTT. The full variable domain, in which reference TRBV5-1 and TRBJ2-3 provide the parts outside the CDR3, is KAGVTQTPRYLIKTRGQQVTLSCSPISGHRSVSWYQQTPGQGLQFLFEYFSETQRNKGNFPGRFSGRQFSNSRSEMNVSTLELGDSALYLCASSLAGEPMRGTDTQYFGPGTRLTVL.

This clonotype has ten or more counts. This chain uses TRBV4-1 with TRBJ2-1; possibly TRBD2 for D (6 bases). Germline V gene sequence: CDR1 MGHRA, CDR2 YSYEKL. Trimming pared 0 bases from V and 4 bases from J, leaving 13 bases between. This CDR3 contains 16 residues. The CDR3 reads CASSQEPGSVYNEQFF. The CDR3 DNA follows: TGCGCCAGCAGCCAAGAACCCGGGAGTGTATACAATGAGCAGTTCTTC.

This chain joins TRBV10-2 and TRBJ1-1, with unresolved D. V lost 2 bases and J 1 base, leaving 8 bases between the germline ends. Per germline, CDR1 WSHSY and CDR2 SAAADI. The CDR3 runs to 14 residues. In nucleotides, the CDR3 is TGCGCCAGCAGTGAGATCAGTAGGAACACTGAAGCTTTCTTT. It translates to CASSEISRNTEAFF.

There are many counts of this clonotype. The V call is TRBV12-3 or TRBV12-4, the J call TRBJ1-4, with a weak D call TRBD1 (5 bases). Trimming left V 2 bases short and J 8 bases short, with 12 bases between. CDR3 length equals 14 residues. The CDR3 protein is CASSLRQRVEKLFF. As DNA, the CDR3 is TGTGCCAGCAGTTTACGACAGAGAGTCGAAAAACTGTTTTTT.

V is TRBV19 and J is TRBJ2-6; the D is unclear. The CDR3 has 16 residues. The germline CDR1 and CDR2 sequences are LNHDA and SQIVND (reference sequence). With 2 bases removed from V and 0 bases from J, the gap between germline ends came to 8 bases. This chain's CDR3 is CASSIWSISGANVLTF. The CDR3 DNA reads TGTGCCAGTAGTATATGGTCCATCTCTGGGGCCAACGTCCTGACTTTC.

As concerns this clonotype: Being one base from a much bigger clone, this may be a read error. The CDR3 carries no conserved terminal phenylalanine or tryptophan, so it likely arises from a read error. The chain is built from TRBV9 and TRBJ2-3; D not certain. Germline-derived CDR1 and CDR2 are SGDLS and YYNGEE. This CDR3 has 14 residues. V lost 3 bases and J lost 7, with 15 bases in between. The CDR3, as DNA: TGTGCCAGCAGCGGCCCTCATGCCCCAAATACGCAGTATTGT. This gives the protein CASSGPHAPNTQYC.

This clonotype was detected many times. This chain joins TRBV25-1 and TRBJ1-5; D is unresolved. This CDR3 has 15 amino acids. The germline CDR1 and CDR2 sequences are MGHDK and SYGVNS. Trimming stripped 5 bases from V and 1 base from J, with 12 bases between. The CDR3 coding sequence is TGTGCCAGCAGTTCGTCGGTGCAGAGCAATCAGCCCCAGCATTTT. This gives the protein CASSSSVQSNQPQHF.

This clonotype was seen a few times. V and J are TRBV11-2 and TRBJ2-7; D may correspond to TRBD1 or TRBD2 (5 bases each). The CDR3 consists of 12 residues. V gave up 4 bases and J gave up 11 bases, with 15 bases separating them. In germline, CDR1 is SGHAT, CDR2 FQNNGV. CDR3 region: CASSYDGTWEYF. The DNA of the CDR3 is TGTGCCAGCAGCTACGACGGGACCTGGGAGTACTTC.

This rearrangement joins TRBV6-5 to TRBJ2-2; 8 positions match TRBD2. CDR3 size: 15 residues. J gave up 7 bases and V 2 bases, and 6 bases lay outside the gene matches. Germline-derived CDR1 and CDR2 are MNHEY and SVGAGI. This CDR3 is CASSYTGLAGGELFF. CDR3 in DNA: TGTGCCAGCAGTTACACAGGCCTAGCGGGCGGGGAGCTGTTTTTT.

The CDR3 is CASSLRTGGPGEQYF. The CDR3 nucleotides are TGTGCCAGCAGCCTACGGACAGGGGGGCCCGGTGAGCAGTACTTC. The chain is built from TRBV7-9 and TRBJ2-7; 10 bases fit TRBD1. CDR3 length equals 15 residues. Trimming at V came to 5 bases and at J to 7 bases, leaving 11 bases not matched to a gene. Germline V lookup: CDR1 SEHNR, CDR2 FQNEAQ (reference sequence).

On this clonotype itself: With a much larger clone just one base away, this may be a read error. The chain couples TRBV27 to TRBJ2-1; D uncertain. Germline lookup yields CDR1 MNHEY and CDR2 SMNVEV (reference sequence). The CDR3 length is 12 residues. The CDR3 sequence: CASSPPDNEQSF. CDR3 coding DNA: TGTGCCAGCAGTCCCCCCGACAATGAGCAGTCCTTC.

The DNA of the CDR3 is TGTGCCACCAGTGATTTCCTAGCGGAGACCTACAATGAGCAGTTCTTC. It translates to CATSDFLAETYNEQFF. V usage is TRBV24-1 and J usage is TRBJ2-1; 7 bases match TRBD2. The length of the CDR3 is 16 residues. The V segment lost 1 base and the J segment 2 bases; nucleotides outside the gene matches: 4. Germline V CDR1 and CDR2: KGHDR, SFDVKD.

As to this clonotype: This may come from a read error, since a much larger clone is one base off. J is TRBJ2-5 and V is TRBV2; the D gene is possibly TRBD2 (7 bases). V dropped 4 bases and J dropped 1 base, with 16 bases sitting between them. Germline values: CDR1 SNHLY, CDR2 FYNNEI. CDR3 length: 16 residues. The CDR3: CASSGGGWRLQETQYF. The CDR3 coding sequence is TGTGCCAGCAGTGGCGGGGGCTGGAGGCTCCAAGAGACCCAGTACTTC.

Notes on this clonotype: A clone one base away is much larger, so this may be a read error. This chain joins TRBV6-1 and TRBJ1-1; D perhaps matches TRBD1 (6 bases). The CDR3 runs to 15 residues. Trimming took 3 bases from V and 0 from J, leaving 11 bases between them. The germline CDR1 and CDR2 sequences are MNHNS and SASEGT. CDR3: CASSDSTGLNTEAFF. For the CDR3, the DNA is TGTGCCAGCAGTGACTCGACAGGCTTGAACACTGAAGCTTTCTTT.

This clonotype was counted once. The CDR3 DNA follows: TGCGCCAGCAGCGAACTAACGGGAGACTACGAGCAGTACTTC. It yields the protein CASSELTGDYEQYF. The J gene is TRBJ2-7, the V gene TRBV5-1, with D possibly TRBD2 on 6 matching bases. CDR1 is SGHRS and CDR2 is YFSETQ in the germline V gene. The germline V and J ends were trimmed by 4 bases and 3 bases, with 14 bases remaining between them. The length of the CDR3 is 14 residues.

About this clonotype: This may arise from a read error, as a much more abundant clone is one base away. This chain links TRBV4-1 with TRBJ2-3, with 8 positions matching TRBD2. Germline values: CDR1 MGHRA, CDR2 YSYEKL. This CDR3 is built from 17 residues. DNA for the CDR3: TGCGCCGGCAGCCCCCTACTAGCGGATCTCCGCACAGATACGCAGTATTTT. Translation: CAGSPLLADLRTDTQYF.

This clonotype appeared many times. V usage is TRBV7-9 and J usage is TRBJ2-1; perhaps TRBD2 as D (5 bases). The V gene's germline CDR1 is SEHNR and CDR2 FQNEAQ (reference sequence). The V end lost 2 bases, the J end lost 5 bases, and 22 bases lay between the germline ends. The CDR3 length is 18 residues. CDR3: CASSLWDLGDLKDNEQFF. The CDR3 DNA reads TGTGCCAGCAGCTTATGGGATCTCGGGGATTTGAAGGACAATGAGCAGTTCTTC.

This clonotype has only one observation. Just one base apart from a much larger clone, this may be a read error. The CDR3 DNA sequence: TGTGCCAGCAGTTTTGGAACTAATGAAAAACTGCTTTTT. Its translation: CASSFGTNEKLLF. This chain links TRBV27 with TRBJ1-4, with D unclear. This CDR3 has 13 amino acids. Germline-derived CDR1 and CDR2 are MNHEY and SMNVEV (reference sequence).

This clonotype was counted only a few times. This chain connects TRBV28 to TRBJ1-2; 9 nucleotides align to TRBD1. The length of the CDR3 is 17 residues. Germline CDR1 is MDHEN and CDR2 is SYDVKM. J was trimmed by 1 base and V by 6 bases; bases with no gene match: 12. CDR3 nucleotides: TGTGCCAGCAGGCCGGGACAGGGAGAACGGATTAACTATGGCTACACCTTC. Translated, it gives CASRPGQGERINYGYTF.

This clonotype was counted once. Possible read error: a much larger clone is one base away. The chain combines TRBV7-9 with TRBJ1-1; D is possibly TRBD1 (6 bases). CDR1 and CDR2 from the germline V gene are SEHNR and FQNEAQ (reference sequence). The CDR3 spans 14 residues. CDR3 coding DNA: TGTGCCAGCAGCTTGGGACTTCGGGACACTGAAGCTTACTTT. It codes for CASSLGLRDTEAYF.

This clonotype came up many times. The CDR3 reads CASSQEVGGGPYEQYF. In nucleotides, the CDR3 is TGCGCCAGCAGCCAAGAAGTGGGAGGGGGCCCCTACGAGCAGTACTTC. The rearrangement uses TRBV5-1 and TRBJ2-7; D could derive from TRBD1 or TRBD2 (7 bases each). The germline V gene has CDR1 SGHRS and CDR2 YFSETQ. The CDR3 consists of 16 residues. V was trimmed by 4 bases and J by 2 bases, leaving 19 bases between them.

The chain is built from TRBV19 and TRBJ1-1; D remains ambiguous. Germline CDR1 and CDR2: LNHDA and SQIVND (reference sequence). Trimming pared 6 bases from V and 1 base from J, leaving 6 bases between. The CDR3 runs to 12 residues. CDR3 sequence (DNA): TGTGCCAGTAGGAAAGGGAACACTGAAGCTTTCTTT. This gives the protein CASRKGNTEAFF.

On this clonotype: A single base separates this from a much larger clone, so it may be a read error. V is TRBV7-6 and J is TRBJ1-5; tentatively, D is TRBD1 (6 bases). This CDR3 is 14 amino acids long. Germline CDR1 is SGHVS and CDR2 is FNYEAQ. The CDR3 DNA is TGTGCCAGCAGCCGGACAGCCAACAATCAGCCCCGGCATTTT. It codes for CASSRTANNQPRHF.

The sample holds many counts of this clonotype. The V and J genes are TRBV24-1 and TRBJ2-5, with 7 bases aligning to TRBD2. Germline assignment: CDR1 KGHDR and CDR2 SFDVKD. The CDR3 is 15 residues long. The ends lost 3 bases at V and 2 bases at J; junction bases unmatched: 5. The CDR3 sequence is CATSDRGVVQETQYF. The DNA of the CDR3 is TGTGCCACCAGTGATCGGGGGGTAGTGCAAGAGACCCAGTACTTC.

Turning to this clonotype: The CDR3 end shows no conserved phenylalanine or tryptophan, and so a read error is likely. V is TRBV4-3 and J is TRBJ1-1; D is unresolved. This CDR3 region has 15 residues. CDR1 is LGHNA and CDR2 is YSLEER in the germline V gene. Trimming removed 0 bases from V and 3 bases from J, with 11 bases in between. The CDR3 is CASSQDDDGHTEAFL. The CDR3 DNA is TGCGCCAGCAGCCAAGATGACGACGGACACACTGAAGCTTTCCTT.

This clonotype was observed once. At one end, the junction sequence differs from germline, possibly due to a read error. J is TRBJ1-1 and V is TRBV27; no reliable D call. Germline V gives CDR1 MNHEY, CDR2 SMNVEV (reference sequence). The length of the CDR3 is 12 residues. In DNA, the CDR3 is TGTGCCAGCAGTGGTATGAACACTGAAGCTTCCTTT. Encoded protein: CASSGMNTEASF.